This T cell receptor (beta chain) was identified in a study of blood T cell repertoires in COVID-19. The CDR3 extends over 15 amino acids. In germline, CDR1 is SGHDN, CDR2 FVKESK. V was pared by 0 bases and J by 0 bases, with 9 bases between. Assay: immunoSEQ multiplex PCR; the TCRdb copy retains only in-frame clones and omits some. Seen here are roughly 100,000 clones, around 87% observed once, and the top ten hold about 2.9%. The chain has TRBV14 and TRBJ2-7, with D maybe TRBD2 (5 bases). This clonotype was obtained from a man between 45 and 60 years old with active or convalescent COVID-19. The sample was peripheral blood. The CDR3: CASSQDRGSSYEQYF. The DNA for the CDR3 is TGTGCCAGCAGCCAAGATCGAGGGTCCTCCTACGAGCAGTACTTC. The entire variable domain, with the rest obtained from reference TRBV14 and TRBJ2-7, is as follows: EAGVTQFPSHSVIEKGQTVTLRCDPISGHDNLYWYRRVMGKEIKFLLHFVKESKQDESGMPNNRFLAERTGGTYSTLKVQPAELEDSGVYFCASSQDRGSSYEQYFGPGTRLTVT.